This TCR beta chain was retrieved from a study of blood T cell repertoires in COVID-19. Study-level information: T cells, B-cell-depleted T cells, or PBMCs supplied cDNA or gDNA.

Trimming cost V 5 bases and J 4 bases; bases outside gene matches: 3. This CDR3 has 13 residues. The repertoire was sequenced with immunoSEQ multiplex PCR; TCRdb's copy has only in-frame clones and lacks some. This table holds around 230,000 clones, 70% to 85% found once. The receptor was derived from a man aged 35-49 years who had recovered from COVID-19. This chain joins TRBV12-3 or TRBV12-4 and TRBJ2-5, with 8 bases that match TRBD2. Sequencing used PBMCs or T cells enriched from blood (not recorded which). The CDR3 bases are TGTGCCAGCAGTGTTCTAGCGGGAGAGACCCAGTACTTC. Translation gives CASSVLAGETQYF.